This entry lists 26 T cell receptor beta chains sequenced from one sample in a study of blood T cells in healthy people across ages. A J-beta primer mix and a sample-barcoded 5' primer were used in a second PCR of about 6 to 12 cycles. Via MiXCR, TCRdb re-called the 5' RACE reads, giving one row per CDR3 protein. The sample shows around 1,500,000 distinct CDR3 sequences, 28% of them seen only once. The sequencing input was blood. These TCRs come from a woman aged 25 to 39 in good health.

This clonotype was detected a few times. V is TRBV20-1 and J is TRBJ2-2; 7 bases match TRBD1. The V and J ends lost 0 bases and 1 base, in that order; junction bases with no gene match: 5. The CDR3 is made up of 16 amino acids. Germline CDR1 is DFQATT and CDR2 is SNEGSKA (reference sequence). The CDR3 sequence is CSARDPDRRNTGELFF. The CDR3 DNA is TGCAGTGCTAGAGATCCGGACAGGAGGAACACCGGGGAGCTGTTTTTT.

This clonotype appeared many times. J is TRBJ2-7 and V is TRBV29-1; D is possibly TRBD1 or TRBD2 (5 bases each). The germline CDR1 and CDR2 sequences are SQVTM and ANQGSEA. The CDR3 is 15 residues long. Trimming shortened V by 8 bases and J by 6 bases, and 26 bases separated the two germline ends. The CDR3 reads CSFLLTGAAPGEQYF. CDR3 nucleotides: TGCAGCTTCCTTCTAACCGGGGCCGCCCCTGGCGAGCAGTACTTC.

The chain has TRBV14 and TRBJ2-3; the D gene is possibly TRBD1 (6 bases). Germline V gene sequence: CDR1 SGHDN, CDR2 FVKESK. V lost 0 bases, J lost 2 bases, and 12 bases lay in between. CDR3 length equals 16 residues. The CDR3 DNA follows: TGTGCCAGCAGCCAAGAACAGGGCTACCTCACAGATACGCAGTATTTT. The encoded protein is CASSQEQGYLTDTQYF.

This sequence joins TRBV5-1 and TRBJ1-1, with D hard to call. Germline assignment: CDR1 SGHRS and CDR2 YFSETQ. V was pared by 6 bases and J by 5 bases, with 17 bases between. The CDR3 covers 14 residues. For the CDR3, the DNA is TGCGCCAGCAATTCTAATTCCGAGTGGACTGAAGCTTTCTTT. Translated, it gives CASNSNSEWTEAFF. The entire variable domain, with the rest obtained from reference TRBV5-1 and TRBJ1-1, is as follows: KAGVTQTPRYLIKTRGQQVTLSCSPISGHRSVSWYQQTPGQGLQFLFEYFSETQRNKGNFPGRFSGRQFSNSRSEMNVSTLELGDSALYLCASNSNSEWTEAFFGQGTRLTVV.

At least ten counts were recorded for this clonotype. DNA for the CDR3: TGTGCCACTCGGACAGGGGGCGAAGAGACCCAGTACTTC. Encoded protein: CATRTGGEETQYF. The chain employs TRBV10-3 and TRBJ2-5; TRBD1 matches 11 bases. The CDR3 consists of 13 residues. The V gene end was trimmed by 10 bases and the J gene end by 3 bases; junction bases not matched to a gene: 4. Per germline, CDR1 ENHRY and CDR2 SYGVKD.

The rearrangement joins TRBV10-3 to TRBJ2-3, with 10 positions matching TRBD2. CDR1 is ENHRY, CDR2 SYGVKD, per germline. V shed 4 bases, J shed 4 bases, and the junction held 5 bases outside the gene matches. The CDR3 is 15 amino acids. DNA for the CDR3: TGTGCCATCAGTGGGGTCGGACTAGCGGCAGATACGCAGTATTTT. It specifies CAISGVGLAADTQYF.

This clonotype was found a few times. The chain combines TRBV21-1 with TRBJ2-5; the D call TRBD1 from the table was never checked on the DNA. TRBV21-1 is a recognized pseudogene. This CDR3 is 18 amino acids long. Here the CDR3 reads CASSNSRRQGVFQETQYF. DNA for the CDR3: TGTGCCAGCAGCAATAGTCGCCGACAGGGGGTTTTTCAAGAGACCCAGTACTTC.

Only a few counts were recorded for this clonotype. The chain employs TRBV20-1 and TRBJ1-2; TRBD1 matches at 10 bases. From germline, CDR1 is DFQATT and CDR2 SNEGSKA (reference sequence). V gave up 5 bases and J gave up 4 bases; unmatched junction bases: 7. The CDR3 consists of 14 residues. The CDR3 DNA is TGCAGTGCTCGACAGGGGGCCTCCACCTATGGCTACACCTTC. Its protein product is CSARQGASTYGYTF.

CDR3 loop: CAISAGGFSGNTIYF. DNA for the CDR3: TGTGCCATCAGTGCCGGGGGGTTCTCTGGAAACACCATATATTTT. V is TRBV10-3 and J is TRBJ1-3; D possibly corresponds to TRBD1 (5 bases). The germline V gene has CDR1 ENHRY and CDR2 SYGVKD. V lost 4 bases, J lost 0 bases, and 10 bases lay in between. This CDR3 contains 15 residues.

The J gene is TRBJ2-1, the V gene TRBV12-3 or TRBV12-4, with D possibly called TRBD1 or TRBD2 (5 bases each). The CDR3 runs to 14 residues. The ends were cut back, 6 bases at V and 6 bases at J, with 15 bases in the middle. The DNA of the CDR3 is TGTGCCAGCAGCCTACGGGACCTCGGCAATGAGCAGTTCTTC. Its protein product is CASSLRDLGNEQFF.

This clonotype occurred a few times. A much bigger clone sits one base away, suggesting this may be a read error. V and J are TRBV5-1 and TRBJ1-1; D is ambiguous. V lost 3 bases and J lost 0, with 9 bases in between. This CDR3 region has 14 residues. Germline CDR1 reads SGHRS; CDR2 reads YFSETQ. CDR3 in DNA: TGCGCCAGCAGCTGCAGAGGTATGAACACTGAAGCTTTCTTT. It yields the protein CASSCRGMNTEAFF.

In regard to this clonotype: A much more abundant neighbour one base away suggests this may be a read error. V gene TRBV6-4 combines with J gene TRBJ2-3, with D uncertain. Germline lookup yields CDR1 MRHNA and CDR2 SNTAGT. V lost 6 bases to trimming and J lost 5 bases, with 12 bases between them. The CDR3 covers 13 residues. Written as DNA, the CDR3 is TGTGCCAGCAGGGACCAGGATCGAGATACGCAGTATTTT. As protein: CASRDQDRDTQYF.

This clonotype appeared a few times. The chain couples TRBV5-5 to TRBJ2-5, with unresolved D. The germline CDR1 and CDR2 sequences are SGHKS and YYEKEE (reference sequence). The CDR3 runs to 14 residues. Deletions cut 0 bases from V and 7 bases from J, with 13 bases between. The CDR3 DNA sequence: TGTGCCAGCAGCTTGGAAGGGCCGACGACGACCCAGTACTTC. It encodes CASSLEGPTTTQYF.

The chain is built from TRBV3-1 and TRBJ2-7, with a tentative D call TRBD1 (5 bases). CDR1 is LGHDT and CDR2 is YNNKEL in the germline V gene (reference sequence). The CDR3 is 15 residues long. V was clipped by 3 bases and J by 0 bases, with 12 bases between them. This chain's CDR3 is CASSHDSALSYEQYF. The CDR3 nucleotides are TGTGCCAGCAGCCACGACAGTGCTCTCTCCTACGAGCAGTACTTC.

Ten or more counts support this clonotype. This rearrangement joins TRBV20-1 to TRBJ2-1; TRBD2 agrees at 7 bases. Germline CDR1 reads DFQATT; CDR2 reads SNEGSKA (reference sequence). V lost 3 bases and J lost 2; bases outside the gene matches: 7. CDR3 size: 15 residues. The CDR3 sequence is CSASDIAGPYNEQFF. The CDR3 coding sequence is TGCAGTGCTAGTGATATAGCGGGTCCCTACAATGAGCAGTTCTTC.

This clonotype was picked up many times. This chain joins TRBV7-2 and TRBJ2-7; the match to TRBD1 covers 11 bases. This CDR3 has 15 amino acids. Germline CDR1 reads SGHTA; CDR2 reads FQGNSA. V was clipped by 6 bases and J by 6 bases; unmatched bases: 10. The chain's CDR3 is CASSYSRTGGGEQYF. Written as DNA, the CDR3 is TGTGCCAGCAGTTACAGTCGGACAGGGGGCGGCGAGCAGTACTTC.

This clonotype was seen a few times. The chain combines TRBV27 with TRBJ2-6; TRBD2 might be the D (6 bases). V lost 6 bases to trimming and J lost 2 bases, with 11 bases between them. CDR3 length: 15 amino acids. Germline values: CDR1 MNHEY, CDR2 SMNVEV (reference sequence). CDR3 protein: CASRGLGAGANVLTF. CDR3 in DNA: TGTGCCAGCAGGGGACTGGGGGCTGGGGCCAACGTCCTGACTTTC.

This clonotype has ten or more counts. The J gene is TRBJ2-6, the V gene TRBV7-2; 9 bases align to TRBD2. The CDR3 is 16 amino acids. V lost 5 bases to trimming and J lost 2 bases; unmatched junction nucleotides: 4. The germline gives CDR1 SGHTA, CDR2 FQGNSA. The CDR3 region has the DNA TGTGCCAGCAGCCCGCGGGGGGGCGCTGGGGCCAACGTCCTGACTTTC. Translation gives CASSPRGGAGANVLTF.

This clonotype was seen a few times. The gene calls are TRBV29-1 and TRBJ2-2, with D unresolved. This CDR3 is 15 amino acids long. V lost 5 bases and J 0 bases, leaving 13 bases between the germline ends. Looked up from germline, CDR1 is SQVTM and CDR2 is ANQGSEA. As DNA, the CDR3 is TGCAGCGTTACAGTCCCAAATACGAACACCGGGGAGCTGTTTTTT. Translating gives CSVTVPNTNTGELFF.

The CDR3 loop is CASRSTGTSNYGYTF. Written as DNA, the CDR3 is TGTGCCAGCAGGTCAACAGGGACCTCTAACTATGGCTACACCTTC. This chain connects TRBV28 to TRBJ1-2; TRBD1 is a possible D gene (6 bases). Germline V gene lookup returns CDR1 MDHEN and CDR2 SYDVKM. The CDR3 totals 15 residues. The V end lost 6 bases, the J end lost 0 bases, and 14 bases lay between the germline ends.

In the case of this clonotype: A much larger clonotype is one base distant, so this may be a read error. V is TRBV12-3 or TRBV12-4 and J is TRBJ1-2; 8 bases fit TRBD1. Trimming at V came to 5 bases and at J to 1 base, leaving 3 bases not matched to a gene. This CDR3 contains 14 residues. CDR3 DNA: TGTGCCAGCAGTCGGACAGGGAATAACTATGGCTACACCTTC. Residues: CASSRTGNNYGYTF.

This clonotype came up many times. V gene TRBV28 combines with J gene TRBJ2-7; 11 bases align to TRBD1. This CDR3 has 15 residues. V gave up 6 bases and J gave up 2 bases; unmatched junction bases: 6. Germline assignment: CDR1 MDHEN and CDR2 SYDVKM. Here the CDR3 DNA reads TGTGCCAGCAGGGGACGGGGACAGGGGGCCTACGAGCAGTACTTC. It codes for CASRGRGQGAYEQYF.

This clonotype has at least ten counts. This chain links TRBV7-9 with TRBJ2-7, with 11 bases fitting TRBD1. V dropped 2 bases and J dropped 0; count of bases not matched to a gene: 6. The germline V gene has CDR1 SEHNR and CDR2 FQNEAQ (reference sequence). The CDR3 sequence is 17 residues long. The CDR3 is CASSLYGQGAASYEQYF. DNA for the CDR3: TGTGCCAGCAGCTTATACGGACAGGGGGCAGCCTCCTACGAGCAGTACTTC.

Note on this clonotype: With a much larger clone just one base away, this may be a read error. The rearrangement uses TRBV18 and TRBJ2-5; TRBD2 matches at 11 bases. The better agreement between TRBJ2-7 and the DNA end casts doubt on the J call. CDR1 is KGHSH and CDR2 is LQKENI in the germline V gene. The CDR3 length is 17 residues. The CDR3 sequence: CASSLDGLAGGGGEQYF. For the CDR3, the DNA is TGTGCCAGCTCACTCGACGGACTAGCGGGCGGGGGAGGCGAGCAGTACTTC.

Note on this clonotype: This may be a read error: a much more frequent sequence differs by one nucleotide. The chain employs TRBV4-3 and TRBJ2-1; the match to TRBD2 covers 8 bases. The J call may be wrong; the DNA end is better matched by TRBJ2-7. Germline lookup yields CDR1 LGHNA and CDR2 YSLEER. This CDR3 is built from 16 residues. The CDR3 nucleotides are TGCGCCAGCAGCCAAGACGGGGGGGATTCCTACAATGAGCAGTACTTC. It yields the protein CASSQDGGDSYNEQYF.

This clonotype has just a few counts. V is TRBV10-3 and J is TRBJ2-7; 11 bases agree with TRBD1. Per the germline V gene, CDR1 is ENHRY and CDR2 is SYGVKD. CDR3 size: 15 residues. With 10 bases clipped from V and 1 base from J, the junction kept 9 bases outside the gene matches. CDR3 protein: CATRDRGTNSYEQYF. The CDR3 DNA reads as TGTGCCACCCGGGACAGGGGGACCAATTCCTACGAGCAGTACTTC.